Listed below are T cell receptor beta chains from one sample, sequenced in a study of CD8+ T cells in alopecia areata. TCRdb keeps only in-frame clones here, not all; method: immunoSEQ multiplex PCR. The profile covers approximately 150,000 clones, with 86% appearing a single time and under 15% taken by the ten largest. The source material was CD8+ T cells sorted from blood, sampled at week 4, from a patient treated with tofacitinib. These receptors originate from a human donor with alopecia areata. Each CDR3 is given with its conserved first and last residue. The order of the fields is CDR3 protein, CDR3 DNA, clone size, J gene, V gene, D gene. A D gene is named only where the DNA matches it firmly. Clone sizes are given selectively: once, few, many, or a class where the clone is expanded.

CDR3 protein: CSVPGQGGGELFF
CDR3 DNA: TGCAGCGTGCCAGGACAGGGCGGCGGGGAGCTGTTTTTT
clone size: once
J gene: TRBJ2-2
V gene: TRBV29-1
D gene: TRBD1

CDR3 protein: CSVRPGTESSYNEQFF
CDR3 DNA: TGCAGCGTCCGTCCCGGGACGGAGAGCTCCTACAATGAGCAGTTCTTC
clone size: once
J gene: TRBJ2-1
V gene: TRBV29-1
D gene: -

CDR3 protein: CASSLSGGRGNIQYF
CDR3 DNA: TGTGCCAGCAGCCTTAGCGGGGGGCGAGGAAACATTCAGTACTTC
clone size: few
J gene: TRBJ2-4
V gene: TRBV7-9
D gene: TRBD2

CDR3 protein: CASIDDSNSYEQYF
CDR3 DNA: TGTGCCAGCATAGACGACAGCAACTCCTACGAGCAGTACTTC
clone size: -
J gene: TRBJ2-7
V gene: TRBV2
D gene: -

CDR3 protein: CASSRLAGTHNEQFF
CDR3 DNA: TGTGCCAGCAGTAGACTAGCGGGGACACACAATGAGCAGTTCTTC
clone size: -
J gene: TRBJ2-1
V gene: TRBV27
D gene: TRBD2

CDR3 protein: CASSSQGGADSPLHF
CDR3 DNA: TGTGCCAGCAGCTCCCAGGGGGGTGCCGATTCACCCCTCCACTTT
clone size: -
J gene: TRBJ1-6
V gene: TRBV7-3
D gene: TRBD1

CDR3 protein: CASSARQGVRNEQYF
CDR3 DNA: TGTGCCAGCAGCGCTCGACAGGGGGTTAGGAACGAGCAGTACTTC
clone size: few
J gene: TRBJ2-7
V gene: TRBV7-9
D gene: TRBD1

CDR3 protein: CASSAEGSVNEKLFF
CDR3 DNA: TGTGCCAGCAGCGCCGAGGGTTCGGTTAATGAAAAACTGTTTTTT
clone size: -
J gene: TRBJ1-4
V gene: TRBV9
D gene: -

CDR3 protein: CASSQGRGNYGYTF
CDR3 DNA: TGTGCCAGCAGCCAGGGACGTGGGAACTATGGCTACACCTTC
clone size: -
J gene: TRBJ1-2
V gene: TRBV5-6
D gene: -

CDR3 protein: CASSIASGGLPIYNEQFF
CDR3 DNA: TGTGCCAGTAGTATCGCTAGCGGGGGCCTGCCGATCTACAATGAGCAGTTCTTC
clone size: -
J gene: TRBJ2-1
V gene: TRBV19
D gene: TRBD2

CDR3 protein: CSVVIKGDAGNTIYF
CDR3 DNA: TGCAGCGTTGTCATTAAAGGGGACGCGGGAAACACCATATATTTT
clone size: -
J gene: TRBJ1-3
V gene: TRBV29-1
D gene: -

CDR3 protein: CASSSRDRGLENEQFF
CDR3 DNA: TGCGCCAGCAGCTCCCGGGACAGGGGGCTGGAAAATGAGCAGTTCTTC
clone size: -
J gene: TRBJ2-1
V gene: TRBV5-1
D gene: TRBD1

CDR3 protein: CASNIGTTDVNNEQFF
CDR3 DNA: TGTGCCTCAAACATCGGGACCACGGATGTAAACAATGAGCAGTTCTTC
clone size: once
J gene: TRBJ2-1
V gene: TRBV15
D gene: -

CDR3 protein: CASSSGTDYNYGYTF
CDR3 DNA: TGTGCCAGCAGCTCCGGGACGGACTATAACTATGGCTACACCTTC
clone size: -
J gene: TRBJ1-2
V gene: TRBV7-9
D gene: -

CDR3 protein: CASSSDSGGTYNEQFF
CDR3 DNA: TGTGCCAGCAGCTCCGACAGCGGGGGGACCTACAATGAGCAGTTCTTC
clone size: -
J gene: TRBJ2-1
V gene: TRBV5-4
D gene: TRBD2

CDR3 protein: CSVEFRGDSSYEQYF
CDR3 DNA: TGCAGCGTTGAATTCAGGGGGGATAGCTCCTACGAGCAGTACTTC
clone size: -
J gene: TRBJ2-7
V gene: TRBV29-1
D gene: -

CDR3 protein: CASSYTGTSTGELFF
CDR3 DNA: TGTGCCAGCAGTTATACCGGGACTAGCACCGGGGAGCTGTTTTTT
clone size: -
J gene: TRBJ2-2
V gene: TRBV6-5
D gene: TRBD2

CDR3 protein: CASSYYRTGEETQYF
CDR3 DNA: TGTGCCAGCAGTTACTATCGGACAGGGGAAGAGACCCAGTACTTC
clone size: -
J gene: TRBJ2-5
V gene: TRBV6-5
D gene: TRBD1

CDR3 protein: CASSFRDSTDTQYF
CDR3 DNA: TGCGCCAGCAGCTTCCGGGACAGCACAGATACGCAGTATTTT
clone size: -
J gene: TRBJ2-3
V gene: TRBV5-1
D gene: -

CDR3 protein: CAISEGSGASYEQYF
CDR3 DNA: TGTGCCATCAGTGAGGGTAGCGGGGCCAGCTACGAGCAGTACTTC
clone size: -
J gene: TRBJ2-7
V gene: TRBV10-3
D gene: TRBD2

CDR3 protein: CASSLDRLDTQYF
CDR3 DNA: TGTGCCAGCAGTTTGGACAGGCTGGATACGCAGTATTTT
clone size: -
J gene: TRBJ2-3
V gene: TRBV27
D gene: TRBD1

CDR3 protein: CSVEDLRVQSGANVLTF
CDR3 DNA: TGCAGCGTTGAAGATCTTCGGGTACAATCTGGGGCCAACGTCCTGACTTTC
clone size: -
J gene: TRBJ2-6
V gene: TRBV29-1
D gene: -

CDR3 protein: CASSFQQTLGYNSPLHF
CDR3 DNA: TGTGCCAGCAGCTTCCAGCAGACGCTGGGCTATAATTCACCCCTCCACTTT
clone size: -
J gene: TRBJ1-6
V gene: TRBV7-9
D gene: -

CDR3 protein: CSAGTSSSYEQYF
CDR3 DNA: TGCAGCGCCGGGACATCGAGCTCCTACGAGCAGTACTTC
clone size: -
J gene: TRBJ2-7
V gene: TRBV29-1
D gene: -

CDR3 protein: CASTLEGAGGPPDNEQFF
CDR3 DNA: TGCGCCAGCACCCTGGAAGGGGCGGGAGGGCCTCCCGACAATGAGCAGTTCTTC
clone size: -
J gene: TRBJ2-1
V gene: TRBV5-1
D gene: TRBD2

CDR3 protein: CASSLDNSVAGTEAFF
CDR3 DNA: TGTGCCAGCAGCTTGGATAATTCGGTCGCGGGGACTGAAGCTTTCTTT
clone size: -
J gene: TRBJ1-1
V gene: TRBV5-5
D gene: -

CDR3 protein: CASSTPAGGRTADTQYF
CDR3 DNA: TGTGCCAGCAGCACCCCAGCTGGCGGGAGAACTGCGGATACGCAGTATTTT
clone size: -
J gene: TRBJ2-3
V gene: TRBV7-9
D gene: TRBD2

CDR3 protein: CASSLVRQGLSEQYF
CDR3 DNA: TGTGCCAGCAGCTTAGTAAGACAGGGGTTAAGCGAGCAGTACTTC
clone size: -
J gene: TRBJ2-7
V gene: TRBV7-9
D gene: TRBD1

CDR3 protein: CASSVDGSPLHF
CDR3 DNA: TGTGCCAGCAGCGTAGACGGCTCACCCCTCCACTTT
clone size: -
J gene: TRBJ1-6
V gene: TRBV9
D gene: -

CDR3 protein: CASSYYRNQETQYF
CDR3 DNA: TGTGCCAGCAGTTACTACAGGAATCAAGAGACCCAGTACTTC
clone size: -
J gene: TRBJ2-5
V gene: TRBV6-5
D gene: -

CDR3 protein: CASSWSYPPGVNEQFF
CDR3 DNA: TGTGCCAGCAGCTGGAGCTACCCGCCGGGAGTAAATGAGCAGTTCTTC
clone size: once
J gene: TRBJ2-1
V gene: TRBV7-6
D gene: -

CDR3 protein: CASSKSGPYNEQFF
CDR3 DNA: TGTGCCAGTAGTAAAAGCGGACCCTACAATGAGCAGTTCTTC
clone size: -
J gene: TRBJ2-1
V gene: TRBV19
D gene: -

CDR3 protein: CASSFRTGHYNEQFF
CDR3 DNA: TGTGCCAGCAGTTTCCGTACAGGGCACTACAATGAGCAGTTCTTC
clone size: -
J gene: TRBJ2-1
V gene: TRBV27
D gene: -

CDR3 protein: CASSGSHEQYF
CDR3 DNA: TGTGCCAGTAGCGGGAGCCACGAGCAGTACTTC
clone size: few
J gene: TRBJ2-7
V gene: TRBV19
D gene: -

CDR3 protein: CASSSLAEHEQFF
CDR3 DNA: TGTGCCAGCAGTTCCCTAGCGGAGCATGAGCAGTTCTTC
clone size: -
J gene: TRBJ2-1
V gene: TRBV27
D gene: TRBD2

CDR3 protein: CAWSVGFPEQYF
CDR3 DNA: TGTGCCTGGAGTGTAGGTTTCCCCGAGCAGTACTTC
clone size: -
J gene: TRBJ2-7
V gene: TRBV30
D gene: -

CDR3 protein: CASSQVRGRDEAEAFF
CDR3 DNA: TGCGCCAGCAGCCAAGTCCGAGGAAGGGACGAGGCTGAAGCTTTCTTT
clone size: -
J gene: TRBJ1-1
V gene: TRBV4-1
D gene: -

CDR3 protein: CASSDLQGYQETQYF
CDR3 DNA: TGTGCCAGCAGTGACCTACAGGGTTACCAAGAGACCCAGTACTTC
clone size: -
J gene: TRBJ2-5
V gene: TRBV6-1
D gene: -

CDR3 protein: CASSPYISSNQPQHF
CDR3 DNA: TGCGCCAGCAGCCCGTATATATCCAGCAATCAGCCCCAGCATTTT
clone size: -
J gene: TRBJ1-5
V gene: TRBV4-1
D gene: -

CDR3 protein: CASSSPSSSYNEQFF
CDR3 DNA: TGTGCCAGCAGCTCGCCCAGCTCGAGTTACAATGAGCAGTTCTTC
clone size: -
J gene: TRBJ2-1
V gene: TRBV11-3
D gene: -

CDR3 protein: CASRSGTGKGEKLFF
CDR3 DNA: TGTGCCAGCAGAAGTGGAACAGGGAAGGGGGAAAAACTGTTTTTT
clone size: -
J gene: TRBJ1-4
V gene: TRBV6-6
D gene: -

CDR3 protein: CASSHPGTENTGELFF
CDR3 DNA: TGCGCCAGCAGCCACCCCGGGACAGAGAACACCGGGGAGCTGTTTTTT
clone size: -
J gene: TRBJ2-2
V gene: TRBV4-1
D gene: TRBD1

CDR3 protein: CASSPPGTPKVFEYF
CDR3 DNA: TGTGCCAGCAGCCCGCCCGGGACCCCGAAGGTCTTTGAGTACTTC
clone size: -
J gene: TRBJ2-7
V gene: TRBV7-9
D gene: -

CDR3 protein: CASSSATRNTQYF
CDR3 DNA: TGTGCCAGCAGCTCCGCCACACGAAATACGCAGTATTTT
clone size: -
J gene: TRBJ2-3
V gene: TRBV5-6
D gene: -

CDR3 protein: CASSLDRAGQPQHF
CDR3 DNA: TGTGCCAGCAGCCTAGACAGGGCGGGTCAGCCCCAGCATTTT
clone size: -
J gene: TRBJ1-5
V gene: TRBV7-9
D gene: TRBD1

CDR3 protein: CSVAGDNNEQFF
CDR3 DNA: TGCAGCGTTGCGGGGGATAACAATGAGCAGTTCTTC
clone size: -
J gene: TRBJ2-1
V gene: TRBV29-1
D gene: -

CDR3 protein: CASSGEGQGPSYEQYF
CDR3 DNA: TGTGCCAGCAGCGGTGAGGGGCAGGGACCCTCCTACGAGCAGTACTTC
clone size: once
J gene: TRBJ2-7
V gene: TRBV7-9
D gene: -

CDR3 protein: CASRTGAFGEQYF
CDR3 DNA: TGTGCCAGCAGGACAGGGGCGTTCGGCGAGCAGTACTTC
clone size: -
J gene: TRBJ2-7
V gene: TRBV5-6
D gene: TRBD1